The clone carrying this T cell receptor (beta chain) was seen ten or more times. RNA transcripts provided the template for amplifying TCR beta CDR3 regions. HTBI-primed first-round RT-PCR preceded second-round multiplex PCR. TCRdb analysed the multiplex PCR reads with MiXCR anew, one entry per CDR3 protein. The sample shows a few hundred thousand distinct CDR3 sequences, about 35% of them seen only once. The data originate from a study of Graves' ophthalmopathy and Graves' hyperthyroidism. The sequencing input was peripheral blood or thyroid tissue (not recorded which). This TCR was recovered from an adult man with Graves' hyperthyroidism.

CDR3 nucleotides: TGTGCCAGCAGTGACTGGATCGTTAATTCACCCCTCCACTTT. This gives the protein CASSDWIVNSPLHF. This chain links TRBV2 with TRBJ1-6; D not certain. Germline CDR1 and CDR2: SNHLY and FYNNEI. The CDR3 runs to 14 residues. The V end was cut by 3 bases, the J end by 6 bases, with 9 bases between.